Described below is a single T cell receptor (beta chain) sequence and its context. This entry comes from a study of cytomegalovirus exposure and HLA in healthy donors. PCR primers comprised 60 Vbeta and 13 Jbeta primers. Method: immunoSEQ multiplex PCR; TCRdb's copy keeps in-frame clones and lacks some. Here the sample spans fewer than 150,000 clones, approximately 80% being singletons. Germline CDR1 and CDR2: SGHRS and YFSETQ. The CDR3 extends over 14 amino acids. Trimming left V 0 bases short and J 5 bases short, with 11 bases between. V is TRBV5-1 and J is TRBJ1-1; no clear D gene. Sequencing input: PBMCs. This clonotype was sampled from a male donor in good health and CMV-seronegative. The CDR3 loop reads CASSLEGGRTEAFF. The CDR3 region has the DNA TGCGCCAGCAGCTTGGAGGGAGGGAGGACTGAAGCTTTCTTT.